The clone carrying this TCR beta chain turned up a few times. The libraries were made with immunoSEQ v3.0 at survey level. TCRdb's table, derived via immunoSEQ multiplex PCR, lists solely in-frame clones and lacks some. Of around 34,000 clones listed, 65% to 90% were seen once; the top ten hold around 5.1%. This sample was included in a study of long-term antiretroviral therapy in people with HIV. The CDR3 has 12 residues. The chain employs TRBV21-1 and TRBJ1-5; TRBD1, the table's D call, was not compared with the DNA. TRBV21-1 has pseudogene status. The receptor's source is a man in his late teens or twenties with HIV. The specimen comprised unsorted PBMCs, sampled 1.5 years after starting antiretroviral therapy. The DNA for the CDR3 is TGTGCCAGCGGGGACAGAAATCAGCCCCAGCATTTT. It translates to CASGDRNQPQHF.